This is a list of T cell receptor beta chains from one sample in a study of early T cells in non-severe SARS-CoV-2 infection. TCRdb reprocessed the 5' RACE reads via MiXCR and lists one record per CDR3 protein. The top ten clones hold approximately 8% of a sample with tens of thousands of distinct CDR3 sequences, 9.5% to 13% of them seen once. The sequenced sample was whole blood, obtained at baseline. The receptors here all came from an adult who was a healthcare worker with PCR-confirmed SARS-CoV-2 infection or an uninfected control (not recorded which). The CDR3 runs from the conserved cysteine through the conserved F or W. A D gene is named only where the DNA matches it firmly. Only some rows state a clone size, as once, few, many or a class for expanded clones.

.	TRBV20-1	TRBJ1-1	.	CSARASAYGNTEAFF	TGCAGTGCTAGAGCCAGTGCCTATGGGAACACTGAAGCTTTCTTT
.	TRBV11-2	TRBJ2-5	.	CASSPAGGGSETQYF	TGTGCCAGCAGCCCCGCGGGTGGGGGTTCAGAGACCCAGTACTTC
.	TRBV5-1	TRBJ2-5	.	CASSESGLWYF	TGCGCCAGCAGCGAATCCGGACTATGGTACTTC
.	TRBV10-3	TRBJ2-1	many	CAISDHMGGEQFF	TGTGCCATCAGTGATCACATGGGGGGTGAGCAGTTCTTC
.	TRBV7-9	TRBJ2-3	many	CASSLVADTQYF	TGTGCCAGCAGCTTAGTCGCCGATACGCAGTATTTT
TRBD2	TRBV11-2	TRBJ2-1	.	CASSSGLELTNEQFF	TGTGCCAGCAGCTCGGGACTAGAATTGACGAATGAGCAGTTCTTC
.	TRBV20-1	TRBJ1-1	many	CSASKGGADTEAFF	TGCAGTGCTAGCAAAGGGGGGGCGGACACTGAAGCTTTCTTT
TRBD2	TRBV27	TRBJ2-1	many	CASSLGGIPSNEQFF	TGTGCCAGCAGTTTGGGGGGGATCCCTTCCAATGAGCAGTTCTTC
.	TRBV28	TRBJ2-3	.	CASSAQTEAGDTQYF	TGTGCCAGCAGTGCCCAGACCGAGGCGGGGGATACGCAGTATTTT
.	TRBV6-2/TRBV6-3	TRBJ1-3	.	CASSSGASGNTIYF	TGTGCCAGCAGCTCAGGAGCCTCTGGAAACACCATATATTTT
.	TRBV4-3	TRBJ1-2	few	CASSQDAGEGSYGYTF	TGCGCCAGCAGCCAAGATGCAGGGGAGGGGAGCTATGGCTACACCTTC
TRBD2	TRBV5-1	TRBJ2-1	few	CASRETSGGDEQFF	TGCGCCAGCAGGGAGACTAGCGGGGGCGATGAGCAGTTCTTC
.	TRBV11-3	TRBJ2-2	few	CASRSITGELFF	TGTGCCAGCCGATCAATAACCGGGGAGCTGTTTTTT
.	TRBV18	TRBJ1-5	.	CASSETRNQPQHF	TGTGCCAGCTCAGAGACAAGGAATCAGCCCCAGCATTTT
.	TRBV10-3	TRBJ1-1	few	CAISAQLNTEAFF	TGTGCCATCAGTGCGCAGTTGAACACTGAAGCTTTCTTT
TRBD1	TRBV6-1	TRBJ2-3	many	CASSEWRTGATDTQYF	TGTGCCAGCAGTGAATGGAGGACAGGCGCCACAGATACGCAGTATTTT
TRBD2	TRBV5-4	TRBJ2-7	many	CASSLGLAGSYEQYF	TGTGCCAGCAGCCTAGGACTAGCGGGCTCCTACGAGCAGTACTTC
TRBD2	TRBV29-1	TRBJ2-7	.	CSFQTSGGTYEQYF	TGCAGCTTCCAGACTAGCGGGGGAACCTACGAGCAGTACTTC
.	TRBV12-3/TRBV12-4	TRBJ1-5	.	CASSPPGHPRGSNQPQHF	TGTGCCAGCAGTCCGCCGGGACACCCCAGGGGAAGCAATCAGCCCCAGCATTTT
TRBD1	TRBV7-9	TRBJ2-7	many	CASSLRQGPNEQYF	TGTGCCAGCAGCTTAAGACAGGGTCCGAACGAGCAGTACTTC
.	TRBV2	TRBJ1-3	many	CASSPRHGNTIYF	TGTGCCAGCAGTCCGCGGCATGGAAACACCATATATTTT
.	TRBV9	TRBJ2-3	few	CASSVVQTATQYF	TGTGCCAGCAGCGTAGTTCAGACAGCTACGCAGTATTTT
.	TRBV12-3/TRBV12-4	TRBJ1-4	few	CASSGSTNEKLFF	TGTGCCAGCAGTGGATCAACTAATGAAAAACTGTTTTTT
.	TRBV28	TRBJ1-2	many	CASKETGSEGYTF	TGTGCCAGCAAAGAGACGGGGTCGGAGGGCTACACCTTC
TRBD1	TRBV18	TRBJ2-7	few	CASSPLGPGQGQHEQYF	TGTGCCAGCTCACCATTGGGGCCGGGACAGGGACAGCACGAGCAGTACTTC
.	TRBV5-4	TRBJ2-4	few	CASSLLEGIQYF	TGTGCCAGCAGCTTGTTAGAGGGCATTCAGTACTTC
TRBD2	TRBV11-2	TRBJ2-2	many	CASSVRTSGYQFTGELFF	TGTGCCAGCAGCGTACGGACTAGCGGGTATCAATTCACCGGGGAGCTGTTTTTT
.	TRBV5-1	TRBJ2-7	.	CASSVDSNSFYEQYF	TGCGCCAGCAGCGTCGACAGCAACTCCTTCTACGAGCAGTACTTC